This T cell receptor (beta chain) was retrieved from a study of spatial heterogeneity in lung cancer. Turning to the study itself: Beta-chain sequences consistently outnumbered alpha-chain sequences in detection. Raw sequencing reads included, on average, more than eight appearances of each unique TCR and UMI combination.

Germline loops: CDR1 SGHVS, CDR2 FQNEAQ. The V end lost 5 bases, the J end lost 4 bases, and 17 bases lay between the germline ends. The CDR3 is 15 amino acids. Every cDNA TCR molecule received its own unique molecular identifier. MiXCR, run by TCRdb on the 5' RACE reads, gives a single entry per CDR3 protein. The data contain some 10,000 distinct CDR3 sequences, 6% to 7% of them singletons. This clonotype showed up many times. As to time point: sample taken at primary tumor resection. Samples were donated by 72 untreated early-stage non-small cell lung cancer patients. The origin of this receptor is a male donor with early-stage non-small cell lung cancer. Sequenced here: normal lung tissue next to the tumor, sampled at surgery. J is TRBJ1-2 and V is TRBV7-8; no clear D gene. The CDR3 coding sequence is TGTGCCAGCAGCCCATTACGGCGGGATGCCTATGGCTACACCTTC. This translates into CASSPLRRDAYGYTF.